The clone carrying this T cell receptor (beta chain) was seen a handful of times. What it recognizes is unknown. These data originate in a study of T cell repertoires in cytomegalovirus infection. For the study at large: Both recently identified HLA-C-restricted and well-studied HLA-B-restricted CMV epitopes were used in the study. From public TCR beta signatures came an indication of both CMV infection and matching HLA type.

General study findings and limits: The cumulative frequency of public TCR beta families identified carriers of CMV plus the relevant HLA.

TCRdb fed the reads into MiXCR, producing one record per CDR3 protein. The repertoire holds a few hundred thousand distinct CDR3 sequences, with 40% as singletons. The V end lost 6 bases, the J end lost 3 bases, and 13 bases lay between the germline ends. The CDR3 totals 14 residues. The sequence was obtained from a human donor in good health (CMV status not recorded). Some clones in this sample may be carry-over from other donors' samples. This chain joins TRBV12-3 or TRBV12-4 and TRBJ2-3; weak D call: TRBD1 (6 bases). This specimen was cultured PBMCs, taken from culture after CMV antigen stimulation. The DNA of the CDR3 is TGTGCCAGCAGCCGCAGGGGATTAACAGATACGCAGTATTTT. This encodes CASSRRGLTDTQYF.